This T cell receptor (beta chain) was recorded in a study of siplizumab effects on memory and regulatory T cells. As regards this clone: Its antigen is undetermined.

Sequenced by immunoSEQ multiplex PCR; TCRdb stores in-frame clones only, minus some. Counted here are 57,000 or so clones, over 85% occurring once; the ten biggest clones make up less than 40%. Per germline, CDR1 SGHDN and CDR2 FVKESK. V was trimmed by 5 bases and J by 4 bases, leaving 14 bases between them. This CDR3 is 14 amino acids long. The study, taken as a whole, reports: Under siplizumab, alloreactive sequences traced to unstimulated CD4+ memory cells were significantly reduced. The apparent diversity of naive T cells exceeded that of memory cells, and naive T cells seemed to make a major contribution to the alloresponse.

Material: CD8+ T cells sorted from blood. The chain joins TRBV14 to TRBJ1-2; D might be TRBD1 (6 bases). The TCR comes from a human donor in good health. The CDR3 loop reads CASSYREGAYGYTF. The CDR3 DNA follows: TGTGCCAGCAGCTACAGGGAAGGGGCCTATGGCTACACCTTC.